The entry below describes one TCR beta chain. Its antigen remains unidentified. Trimming pared 8 bases from V and 4 bases from J, leaving 18 bases between. The CDR3 is made up of 15 amino acids. The germline V gene encodes CDR1 LNHDA and CDR2 SQIVND (reference sequence). This entry belongs to a study of cytomegalovirus exposure and HLA in healthy donors. The study, taken as a whole, reports: A later analysis linked a missense DCLRE1C variant to TCR beta V- and J-gene trimming.

Both 60 Vbeta primers and 13 Jbeta primers went into the PCR. Sequencing was performed with immunoSEQ multiplex PCR; in TCRdb, only in-frame clones are kept and a portion is missing. The data show 75,000 to 95,000 clones, approximately 84% seen once. This sequence was found in a woman in her late teens or twenties in good health and CMV-seropositive. This chain connects TRBV19 to TRBJ2-1; possible D gene TRBD2, 7 bases. Material: PBMCs. The CDR3 DNA follows: TGTGCCAGTTCAGGGGCTAGCGGCCCTTACAATGAGCAGTTCTTC. This codes for CASSGASGPYNEQFF.